The 12 T cell receptor beta chains listed next were all sequenced from one sample in a study of cytomegalovirus exposure and HLA in healthy donors (dated by TCRdb to about 2017). The library was built by means of the immunoSEQ multiplex PCR assay. For the multiplex PCR, a mixture combining 60 forward primers for TCR Vbeta segments and 13 reverse primers for TCR Jbeta segments was used. Held by TCRdb, this immuneACCESS table contains in-frame sequences only and omits some clones. Under half of the omission traces to an unresolved V gene where checked; the cause of the rest is unknown. The sample data list 120,000 to 150,000 clones, and roughly 82% of these were observed just once. The ten biggest clones cover about 5.6% of the sample. Sequencing was performed on PBMCs. The receptors originated from a man aged 30 to 45 in good health and CMV-seropositive.

CDR3 coding DNA: TGTGCCAGCAGCTCCGACAGGGGTAGTTTAACCGGGGAGCTGTTTTTT. Its protein is CASSSDRGSLTGELFF. The chain joins TRBV2 to TRBJ2-2; 8 bases fit TRBD1. Germline CDR1 is SNHLY and CDR2 is FYNNEI. V trimming: 6 bases; J trimming: 5 bases; junction bases outside the gene matches: 11. This CDR3 is built from 16 residues.

This clone was counted only a few times. V usage is TRBV21-1 and J usage is TRBJ1-3. TRBV21-1 is a pseudogene. The CDR3 length is 18 residues. The CDR3 sequence is CASSKRSAGRSSGNTIYF. CDR3 nucleotides: TGTGCCAGCAGCAAACGGTCGGCGGGGAGGAGCTCTGGAAACACCATATATTTT.

The rearrangement links TRBV12-5 to TRBJ1-1; D unclear. The V gene's germline CDR1 is LGHNT and CDR2 FRNRAP. The CDR3 runs 11 residues. Trimming removed 11 bases from V and 1 base from J, with 8 bases in between. In DNA form, the CDR3 reads TGTGCTGTAGGAGGGAACACTGAAGCTTTCTTT. This translates into CAVGGNTEAFF.

This rearrangement joins TRBV11-3 to TRBJ1-1; no definite D call. Trimming stripped 2 bases from V and 5 bases from J, with 9 bases between. Germline lookup yields CDR1 SGHNT and CDR2 YENEEA. This CDR3 is built from 13 residues. CDR3 nucleotides: TGTGCCAGCAGCTTATATTTAGCTACTGAAGCTTTCTTT. Amino acids: CASSLYLATEAFF.

This chain uses TRBV19 with TRBJ1-1; 9 positions agree with TRBD1. V dropped 6 bases and J dropped 1; count of bases not matched to a gene: 6. Germline V CDR1 and CDR2: LNHDA, SQIVND (reference sequence). CDR3 length: 15 amino acids. CDR3 sequence reads: CASRAPTGGNTEAFF. The CDR3 coding sequence is TGTGCCAGTAGAGCCCCGACAGGGGGGAACACTGAAGCTTTCTTT. The full variable domain, in which reference TRBV19 and TRBJ1-1 provide the parts outside the CDR3, is DGGITQSPKYLFRKEGQNVTLSCEQNLNHDAMYWYRQDPGQGLRLIYYSQIVNDFQKGDIAEGYSVSREKKESFPLTVTSAQKNPTAFYLCASRAPTGGNTEAFFGQGTRLTVV.

The V gene is TRBV15, the J gene TRBJ1-3; D is unclear. Trimming pared 3 bases from V and 2 bases from J, leaving 11 bases between. The germline V gene has CDR1 LNHNV and CDR2 YYDKDF (reference sequence). This CDR3 is built from 15 residues. In nucleotides, the CDR3 is TGTGCCACCAGCAGCATAGGCGGGGCTGGAAACACCATATATTTT. It translates to CATSSIGGAGNTIYF. The whole variable domain, filled in from reference TRBV15 and TRBJ1-3, reads DAMVIQNPRYQVTQFGKPVTLSCSQTLNHNVMYWYQQKSSQAPKLLFHYYDKDFNNEADTPDNFQSRRPNTSFCFLDIRSPGLGDTAMYLCATSSIGGAGNTIYFGEGSWLTVV.

The chain combines TRBV30 with TRBJ1-1; D not resolved. V shed 2 bases and J shed 1 base, with 14 bases lying between them. The germline V gene has CDR1 GTSNPN and CDR2 SVGIG (reference sequence). The CDR3 runs 15 residues. For the CDR3, the DNA is TGTGCCTGGAGTATCCGATGGACTACGAACACTGAAGCTTTCTTT. It yields the protein CAWSIRWTTNTEAFF.

The chain joins TRBV29-1 to TRBJ1-4; a weak D match, TRBD1 (5 bases). In germline, CDR1 is SQVTM, CDR2 ANQGSEA. CDR3 size: 14 residues. The V end lost 4 bases, the J end lost 6 bases, and 15 bases lay between the germline ends. CDR3: CSVGEGPSYEKLFF. CDR3 coding DNA: TGCAGCGTTGGGGAGGGACCGAGCTATGAAAAACTGTTTTTT.

The chain joins TRBV5-1 to TRBJ1-2, with TRBD1 as a possible D gene (5 bases). CDR3 size: 12 residues. Germline CDR1 reads SGHRS; CDR2 reads YFSETQ. Deletions cut 1 base from V and 7 bases from J, with 8 bases between. Here the CDR3 reads CASSLTGGGYTF. CDR3 coding DNA: TGCGCCAGCAGCTTGACGGGGGGTGGCTACACCTTC.

The chain carries TRBV5-1 and TRBJ1-2, with 8 bases identical to TRBD1. CDR3 size: 15 residues. The V gene's germline CDR1 is SGHRS and CDR2 YFSETQ. The trim removed 2 bases at V and 3 bases at J, leaving 6 bases unmatched. CDR3 protein: CASSLDRGGYYGYTF. The CDR3 DNA follows: TGCGCCAGCAGCTTAGACAGGGGTGGCTACTATGGCTACACCTTC.

J is TRBJ1-3 and V is TRBV9; possibly TRBD1 for D (6 bases). V lost 2 bases and J lost 7, with 13 bases in between. Germline assignment: CDR1 SGDLS and CDR2 YYNGEE. CDR3 length: 14 amino acids. The CDR3: CASSVDSKGNTIYF. The CDR3 DNA reads as TGTGCCAGCAGCGTGGACAGCAAAGGGAACACCATATATTTT.

This clone was observed a handful of times. The chain recombines TRBV5-4 with TRBJ2-7; 9 nucleotides line up with TRBD2. Germline V gives CDR1 SGHNT, CDR2 YYREEE (reference sequence). The V and J ends lost 5 bases and 5 bases, in that order; junction bases with no gene match: 8. The CDR3 loop spans 14 amino acids. The CDR3 sequence: CASRGGGGRDEQYF. The CDR3 DNA reads as TGTGCCAGCAGAGGAGGGGGCGGGAGGGACGAGCAGTACTTC. Complete variable domain (other parts from reference TRBV5-4 and TRBJ2-7): ETGVTQSPTHLIKTRGQQVTLRCSSQSGHNTVSWYQQALGQGPQFIFQYYREEENGRGNFPPRFSGLQFPNYSSELNVNALELDDSALYLCASRGGGGRDEQYFGPGTRLTVT.